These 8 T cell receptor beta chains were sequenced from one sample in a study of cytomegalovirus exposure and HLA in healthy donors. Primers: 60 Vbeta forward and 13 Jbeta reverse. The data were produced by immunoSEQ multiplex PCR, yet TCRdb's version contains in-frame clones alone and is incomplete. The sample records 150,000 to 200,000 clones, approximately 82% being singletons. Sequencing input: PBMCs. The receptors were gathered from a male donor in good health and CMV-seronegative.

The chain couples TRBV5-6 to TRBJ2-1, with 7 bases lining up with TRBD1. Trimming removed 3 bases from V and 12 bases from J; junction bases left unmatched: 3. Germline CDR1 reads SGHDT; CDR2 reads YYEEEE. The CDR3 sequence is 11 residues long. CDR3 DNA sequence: TGTGCCAGCAGCTCGAGGACAGGGCAGTTCTTC. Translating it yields CASSSRTGQFF.

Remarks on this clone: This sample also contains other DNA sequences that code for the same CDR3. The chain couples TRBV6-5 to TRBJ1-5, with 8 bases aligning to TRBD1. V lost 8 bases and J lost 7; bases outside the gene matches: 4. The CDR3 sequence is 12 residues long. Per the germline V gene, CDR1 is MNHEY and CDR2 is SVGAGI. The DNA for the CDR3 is TGTGCCAGCGGTGGACAGGGACAGCCCCAGCATTTT. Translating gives CASGGQGQPQHF.

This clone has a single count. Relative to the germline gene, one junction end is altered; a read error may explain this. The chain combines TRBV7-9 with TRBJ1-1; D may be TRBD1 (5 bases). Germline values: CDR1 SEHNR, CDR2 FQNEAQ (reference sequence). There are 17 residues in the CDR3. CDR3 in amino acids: CSSSSSDSTRRNTEAFF. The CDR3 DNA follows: TGTTCCAGCAGCTCTTCCGACAGTACAAGAAGGAACACTGAAGCTTTCTTT.

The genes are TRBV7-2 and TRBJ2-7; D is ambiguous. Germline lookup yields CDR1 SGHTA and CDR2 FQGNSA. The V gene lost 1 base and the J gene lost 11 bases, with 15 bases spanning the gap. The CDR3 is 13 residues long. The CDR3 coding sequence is TGTGCCAGCAGCTTAGGGTCTACCTTACGAAAGTACTTC. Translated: CASSLGSTLRKYF.

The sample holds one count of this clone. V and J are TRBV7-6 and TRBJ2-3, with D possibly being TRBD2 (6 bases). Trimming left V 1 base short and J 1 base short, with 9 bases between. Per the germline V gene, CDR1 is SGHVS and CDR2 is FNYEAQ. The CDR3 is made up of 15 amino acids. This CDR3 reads CASSLVQRGTDTQYF. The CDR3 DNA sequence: TGTGCCAGCAGCTTAGTACAGCGGGGCACAGATACGCAGTATTTT.

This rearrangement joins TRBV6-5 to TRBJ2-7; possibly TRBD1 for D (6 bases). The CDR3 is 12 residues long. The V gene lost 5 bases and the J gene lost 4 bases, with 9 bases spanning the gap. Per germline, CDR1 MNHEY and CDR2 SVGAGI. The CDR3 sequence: CASSQDRYEQYF. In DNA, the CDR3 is TGTGCCAGCAGTCAGGACAGATACGAGCAGTACTTC.

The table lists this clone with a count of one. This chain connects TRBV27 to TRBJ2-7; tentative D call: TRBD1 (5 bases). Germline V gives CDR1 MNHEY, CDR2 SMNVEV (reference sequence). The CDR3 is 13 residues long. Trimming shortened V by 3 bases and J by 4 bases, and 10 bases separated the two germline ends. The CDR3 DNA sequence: TGTGCCAGCAGTTTGAAGGGGTATTACGAGCAGTACTTC. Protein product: CASSLKGYYEQYF.

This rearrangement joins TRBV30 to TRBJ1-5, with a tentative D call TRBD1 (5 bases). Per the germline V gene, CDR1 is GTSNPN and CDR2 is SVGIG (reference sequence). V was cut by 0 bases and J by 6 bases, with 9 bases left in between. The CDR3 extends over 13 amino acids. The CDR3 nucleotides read TGTGCCTGGAGTGTAGGGGAGGGTCAGCCCCAGCATTTT. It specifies CAWSVGEGQPQHF.